This paragraph reports one TCR beta chain. No antigen is known for it. They isolated at least 6 million PBMCs from each sample. Each sample provided at least 6 micrograms of extracted total RNA. Combining a sample-barcoded 5' primer with a J-beta primer mix, a second PCR ran for about 6 to 11 cycles. TCRdb re-called the 5' RACE reads through MiXCR, storing one row per CDR3 protein. The table records about a million distinct CDR3 sequences, roughly 52% of them present only once. These data belong to a study of blood T cells in healthy people across ages. The study, taken as a whole, reports: Significant beta diversity loss was already apparent by age around 40, declining roughly linearly. The authors considered diversity estimates from one million T cells to be underestimates.

The V end was cut by 5 bases, the J end by 1 base, with 14 bases between. Germline V gene lookup returns CDR1 SGHTA and CDR2 FQGNSA. The CDR3 is 16 residues long. The sequence was obtained from a man aged 30 to 45 in good health. Sequenced sample: blood. J is TRBJ2-2 and V is TRBV7-2; D remains ambiguous. The CDR3 DNA reads TGTGCCAGCAGCCACGACGGCAGCCTGAACACCGGGGAGCTGTTTTTT. It codes for CASSHDGSLNTGELFF.